This TCR beta chain derives from a study of regulatory T cells in long-lasting Graves disease. Germline V gene data show CDR1 as LNHDA and CDR2 as SQIVND (reference sequence). V lost 5 bases, J lost 5 bases, and 10 bases lay in between. The CDR3 has 13 amino acids. The time point denotes: newly diagnosed GD, antithyroid drugs for less than 3 months. Isolated PBMC RNA provided the starting material for the TCR library. This clonotype was recorded at least ten times. Sequencing libraries for TCR beta were prepared with iRepertoire HTBI primers and Arm-PCR of CDR3 regions. Each CDR3 protein is one row after TCRdb ran MiXCR on the multiplex PCR reads. The data show around 500,000 distinct CDR3 sequences, approximately 16% seen once. The same data also went into a second study, on T cells in Graves' hyperthyroidism and ophthalmopathy.

The sample consisted of peripheral blood mononuclear cells (PBMCs), taken at new diagnosis, from a patient treated with antithyroid drugs. The V and J genes are TRBV19 and TRBJ1-5; D not certain. This clonotype was sampled from a woman aged 35 to 59 with Graves disease. CDR3 protein: CASSSRGYQPQHF. In DNA form, the CDR3 reads TGTGCCAGTAGTTCCAGAGGATATCAGCCCCAGCATTTT.